The rows below give T cell receptor gamma chains drawn from one sample of a study of Vδ1+ human thymocytes. TCRdb called clones anew from the multiplex PCR reads with CATT. The table lists several thousand gamma-chain clones, around 54% of them singletons. The material sequenced was Vdelta1+ gamma-delta thymocytes from the thymus. These receptors were collected from a girl less than two years old who had congenital heart surgery. The CDR3 runs from the conserved cysteine through the conserved F or W. Each record gives: V gene, J gene, clone size, CDR3 protein, CDR3 DNA. Only part of the rows carry a size: once, few, many, or a class if the clone is expanded.

TRGV5	TRGJ1/TRGJ2	few	CATWDRDKKLF	TGTGCCACCTGGGACAGGGATAAGAAACTCTTT
TRGV2	TRGJ1/TRGJ2	few	CATWDGPTKLF	TGTGCCACCTGGGACGGGCCGACGAAACTCTTT
TRGV3	TRGJ1/TRGJ2	.	CATWDRQYKKLF	TGTGCCACCTGGGACAGGCAATATAAGAAACTCTTT
TRGV2	TRGJ1/TRGJ2	.	CATWDGLNKKLF	TGTGCCACCTGGGACGGGCTAAATAAGAAACTCTTT
TRGV2	TRGJ1/TRGJ2	.	CATWDGSYKKLF	TGTGCCACCTGGGACGGGTCGTATAAGAAACTCTTT
TRGV4	TRGJ1/TRGJ2	few	CATWDGFYYKKLF	TGTGCCACCTGGGATGGCTTCTATTATAAGAAACTCTTT
TRGV3	TRGJ1/TRGJ2	.	CATWDRQGQKRKLF	TGTGCCACCTGGGACAGGCAGGGACAAAAGAGGAAACTCTTT
TRGV3	TRGJ1/TRGJ2	few	CATWDRRPWGKKLF	TGTGCCACCTGGGACAGGCGCCCCTGGGGCAAGAAACTCTTT
TRGV2	TRGJ1/TRGJ2	.	CATWEEYKKLF	TGTGCCACCTGGGAAGAGTATAAGAAACTCTTT
TRGV8	TRGJ1/TRGJ2	.	CATWDRPEDYKKLF	TGTGCCACCTGGGATAGGCCTGAAGATTATAAGAAACTCTTT
TRGV5P	TRGJ1/TRGJ2	few	CATWAYLGQALNKKLF	TGTGCCACCTGGGCCTACCTGGGACAGGCCCTTAATAAGAAACTCTTT
TRGV8	TRGJ1/TRGJ2	.	CATWDSNEPNKKLF	TGTGCCACCTGGGACTCTAACGAGCCCAATAAGAAACTCTTT
TRGV9	TRGJ1/TRGJ2	few	CALWEVQGYKKLF	TGTGCCTTGTGGGAGGTGCAAGGTTATAAGAAACTCTTT
TRGV3	TRGJ1/TRGJ2	few	CATERYKKLF	TGTGCCACCGAAAGATATAAGAAACTCTTT